This passage covers 30 T cell receptor beta chains from one sample sequenced in a study of beta chain features in type 1 diabetes. The study, taken as a whole, reports: All four CD4+ subsets of Type 1 diabetes patients contained TCRB CDR3s that were moderately but significantly shorter.

These receptors are not linked to any known antigen. Reverse transcription of all isolated RNA meant that expressed TCRB transcripts were sequenced. Only in-frame clones appear in the TCRdb table, and some are missing; sequencing was by immunoSEQ multiplex PCR. The sample lists 500,000 to 850,000 clones; about an eighth were seen once. The sequencing input was naive CD4+ T cells from blood. These receptors were taken from a man aged 18 to 30 with type 1 diabetes.

The CDR3 loop is CASNIHLNTEAFF. CDR3 DNA: TGTGCCAGCAATATACATTTGAACACTGAAGCTTTCTTT. This chain links TRBV2 with TRBJ1-1; D not resolved. Germline V gene lookup returns CDR1 SNHLY and CDR2 FYNNEI. The ends were cut back, 7 bases at V and 0 bases at J, with 9 bases in the middle. This CDR3 region has 13 residues.

The chain combines TRBV29-1 with TRBJ2-7, with TRBD2 identical over 15 bases. This CDR3 has 12 amino acids. The V and J ends lost 4 bases and 12 bases, in that order; junction bases with no gene match: 4. CDR1 and CDR2 (germline): SQVTM, ANQGSEA. This CDR3 reads CSVGTSGRAWYF. Here the CDR3 DNA reads TGCAGCGTTGGGACTAGCGGGAGGGCCTGGTACTTC.

V and J are TRBV6-5 and TRBJ2-5, with a tentative D call TRBD2 (7 bases). The CDR3 covers 13 residues. V lost 8 bases and J 5 bases, leaving 15 bases between the germline ends. The germline gives CDR1 MNHEY, CDR2 SVGAGI. The CDR3 here is CASGVGGPETQYF. The CDR3 nucleotides are TGTGCCAGCGGGGTCGGGGGGCCTGAGACCCAGTACTTC.

This clone showed up just a few times. This chain links TRBV7-9 with TRBJ2-7; either TRBD1 or TRBD2 may fit D (5 bases each). V was trimmed by 5 bases and J by 1 base, leaving 18 bases between them. This CDR3 region has 16 residues. CDR1 is SEHNR and CDR2 is FQNEAQ in the germline V gene (reference sequence). This CDR3 is CASSPGERGRSYEQYF. CDR3 bases: TGTGCCAGCAGCCCCGGCGAGAGGGGCCGGTCCTACGAGCAGTACTTC.

About this clone: Within the sample, other DNA sequences also encode this same CDR3. V usage is TRBV18 and J usage is TRBJ1-1; D unclear. The V end lost 2 bases, the J end lost 1 base, and 5 bases lay between the germline ends. Germline V lookup: CDR1 KGHSH, CDR2 LQKENI. This CDR3 comprises 13 residues. This CDR3 is CASSPTENTEAFF. The CDR3 coding sequence is TGTGCCAGCTCACCAACAGAGAACACTGAAGCTTTCTTT.

The genes are TRBV9 and TRBJ2-3; possible D gene TRBD2, 6 bases. CDR1 SGDLS and CDR2 YYNGEE come from the germline V gene. The CDR3 consists of 15 residues. The ends were cut back, 6 bases at V and 0 bases at J, with 14 bases in the middle. CDR3 amino acids: CASTPRRGSTDTQYF. CDR3 coding DNA: TGTGCCAGCACCCCGCGGCGGGGTAGCACAGATACGCAGTATTTT.

J is TRBJ2-7 and V is TRBV13, with 9 bases matching TRBD2. CDR3 length: 15 amino acids. Trimming cost V 0 bases and J 1 base; bases outside gene matches: 1. The germline CDR1 and CDR2 sequences are PRHDT and FYEKMQ (reference sequence). CDR3 protein: CASSLGLAGSYEQYF. The CDR3 coding sequence is TGTGCCAGCAGCTTAGGCCTAGCGGGGTCCTACGAGCAGTACTTC.

This rearrangement joins TRBV7-2 to TRBJ2-1; D might be TRBD2 (6 bases). Trimming took off 3 bases at V and 5 bases at J, with 17 bases between the two ends. The CDR3 consists of 16 residues. The V gene's germline CDR1 is SGHTA and CDR2 FQGNSA. Written as DNA, the CDR3 is TGTGCCAGCAGCTTTATTTGGCGTGGCGGGAACAATGAGCAGTTCTTC. Translated, it gives CASSFIWRGGNNEQFF.

This clone appeared a few times. CDR3 region: CASKENTEAFF. CDR3 coding DNA: TGTGCCAGCAAGGAGAACACTGAAGCTTTCTTT. This chain connects TRBV6-1 to TRBJ1-1; unclear D gene. CDR1 and CDR2 (germline): MNHNS, SASEGT. Trimming left V 7 bases short and J 1 base short, with 4 bases between. The CDR3 spans 11 residues.

V is TRBV9 and J is TRBJ2-1; a possible D gene is TRBD1 (5 bases). Per the germline V gene, CDR1 is SGDLS and CDR2 is YYNGEE. V shed 2 bases and J shed 7 bases, with 13 bases lying between them. This CDR3 region has 14 residues. The CDR3 region has the DNA TGTGCCAGCAGCGTCGACAGACCCGGGAATGAGCAGTTCTTC. This encodes CASSVDRPGNEQFF.

Only a few counts were recorded for this clone. This chain links TRBV25-1 with TRBJ2-3; 7 bases agree with TRBD2. Germline trimming cut 5 bases from V and 1 base from J; bases unmatched to any gene: 3. Per germline, CDR1 MGHDK and CDR2 SYGVNS. The CDR3 sequence is 14 residues long. The CDR3 DNA is TGTGCCAGCAGTTCGAGCGGGGGCACAGATACGCAGTATTTT. It yields the protein CASSSSGGTDTQYF.

The CDR3 region has the DNA TGTGCCATAAATGGGCCGCTGAACACTGAAGCTTTCTTT. It translates to CAINGPLNTEAFF. The chain has TRBV10-3 and TRBJ1-1; no reliable D call. V was shortened by 9 bases and J by 0 bases, with 11 bases between the two germline ends. CDR1 ENHRY and CDR2 SYGVKD come from the germline V gene. This CDR3 is 13 amino acids long.

J is TRBJ2-7 and V is TRBV30; possibly TRBD1 for D (6 bases). Germline V lookup: CDR1 GTSNPN, CDR2 SVGIG (reference sequence). The ends were cut back, 4 bases at V and 0 bases at J, with 10 bases in the middle. The CDR3 length is 13 residues. For the CDR3, the DNA is TGTGCCTGGACCAGGGGCAGCTCCTACGAGCAGTACTTC. Protein sequence: CAWTRGSSYEQYF.

The chain links TRBV30 to TRBJ2-1; D unresolved. Germline V gene lookup returns CDR1 GTSNPN and CDR2 SVGIG (reference sequence). Trimming took 0 bases from V and 9 from J, leaving 15 bases between them. CDR3 length: 14 amino acids. Here the CDR3 DNA reads TGTGCCTGGAGTGTTTCCGTGAAGGTCGGTGAGCAGTTCTTC. Translated: CAWSVSVKVGEQFF.

The V gene is TRBV4-2, the J gene TRBJ2-5, with D hard to call. The DNA matches TRBJ2-7 better at its end, which makes the J call doubtful. CDR3 length: 14 residues. Germline-derived CDR1 and CDR2 are LGHNA and YNFKEQ. The CDR3 region is CASSQDKIGNEQYF. In DNA form, the CDR3 reads TGTGCCAGCAGCCAAGATAAAATAGGCAACGAGCAGTACTTC.

This clone was counted a few times. The rearrangement uses TRBV29-1 and TRBJ2-7; 7 bases agree with TRBD2. After removal of 4 bases from V and 2 bases from J, the junction contained 5 bases not matched to a gene. The germline CDR1 and CDR2 sequences are SQVTM and ANQGSEA. This CDR3 spans 13 amino acids. The CDR3 DNA is TGCAGCGTTGCCCGGGACTATACCTACGAGCAGTACTTC. It encodes CSVARDYTYEQYF.

The rearrangement uses TRBV2 and TRBJ1-5; weak D call: TRBD1 (5 bases). The CDR3 has 14 residues. V lost 3 bases, J lost 6 bases, and 12 bases lay in between. Germline CDR1 and CDR2: SNHLY and FYNNEI. DNA of the CDR3: TGTGCCAGCAGTGACGAAGGGAGGGGTCAGCCCCAGCATTTT. Residues: CASSDEGRGQPQHF.

The chain uses TRBV7-9 and TRBJ2-5; D is unclear. Trimming removed 2 bases at V and 1 base at J, with 8 bases between. The germline gives CDR1 SEHNR, CDR2 FQNEAQ (reference sequence). CDR3 size: 14 residues. The DNA of the CDR3 is TGTGCCAGCAGCTTACCGGGCACCCAAGAGACCCAGTACTTC. Encoded protein: CASSLPGTQETQYF.

The V and J genes are TRBV7-2 and TRBJ1-1; 10 bases match TRBD1. This CDR3 spans 13 amino acids. V lost 5 bases and J lost 11; bases outside the gene matches: 8. Germline V gives CDR1 SGHTA, CDR2 FQGNSA. CDR3 in amino acids: CASSTRQGAGAFF. CDR3 coding DNA: TGTGCCAGCAGCACAAGACAGGGGGCGGGCGCTTTCTTT. The full variable domain, with the rest looked up from reference TRBV7-2 and TRBJ1-1, is GAGVSQSPSNKVTEKGKDVELRCDPISGHTALYWYRQSLGQGLEFLIYFQGNSAPDKSGLPSDRFSAERTGGSVSTLTIQRTQQEDSAVYLCASSTRQGAGAFFGQGTRLTVV.

This clone appeared a few times. The rearrangement joins TRBV5-4 to TRBJ2-2; D is undetermined. The length of the CDR3 is 13 residues. Germline V CDR1 and CDR2: SGHNT, YYREEE (reference sequence). With 4 bases removed from V and 4 bases from J, the gap between germline ends came to 8 bases. CDR3 region: CASSPPGTGELFF. The CDR3 nucleotides read TGTGCCAGCAGCCCGCCGGGCACCGGGGAGCTGTTTTTT. The complete variable domain, with remaining parts taken from reference TRBV5-4 and TRBJ2-2, reads ETGVTQSPTHLIKTRGQQVTLRCSSQSGHNTVSWYQQALGQGPQFIFQYYREEENGRGNFPPRFSGLQFPNYSSELNVNALELDDSALYLCASSPPGTGELFFGEGSRLTVL.

The rearrangement links TRBV7-3 to TRBJ2-3; a possible D gene is TRBD2 (5 bases). Trimming took 0 bases from V and 1 from J, leaving 8 bases between them. Germline V gene lookup returns CDR1 SGHTA and CDR2 FQGTGA. This CDR3 contains 15 residues. This CDR3 reads CASSLTIGGTDTQYF. The CDR3, as DNA: TGTGCCAGCAGCTTAACGATCGGGGGCACAGATACGCAGTATTTT.

The chain carries TRBV5-1 and TRBJ2-1; D possibly corresponds to TRBD1 (6 bases). CDR1 and CDR2 from the germline V gene are SGHRS and YFSETQ. The length of the CDR3 is 15 residues. The V and J ends lost 4 bases and 4 bases respectively, with 15 bases between them. The CDR3 DNA follows: TGCGCCAGCAGCACAGGACAGACGCCTTACAATGAGCAGTTCTTC. It specifies CASSTGQTPYNEQFF.

The V call is TRBV10-2, the J call TRBJ2-7; D gene unclear. V dropped 4 bases and J dropped 5 bases, with 6 bases sitting between them. Germline CDR1 and CDR2: WSHSY and SAAADI. This CDR3 has 11 amino acids. CDR3 sequence reads: CASSGTNEQYF. The CDR3 DNA reads as TGCGCCAGCAGTGGTACCAACGAGCAGTACTTC.

CDR3 protein: CASRISGHRQETQYF. The CDR3 bases are TGTGCCAGCAGAATTTCGGGGCACCGCCAAGAGACCCAGTACTTC. V gene TRBV27 combines with J gene TRBJ2-5; D possibly matches TRBD1 or TRBD2 (5 bases each). Trimming removed 6 bases from V and 1 base from J, with 15 bases in between. This CDR3 is 15 amino acids long. Germline values: CDR1 MNHEY, CDR2 SMNVEV (reference sequence).

This chain uses TRBV28 with TRBJ1-2; 7 bases agree with TRBD1. The germline V gene encodes CDR1 MDHEN and CDR2 SYDVKM. V lost 5 bases to trimming and J lost 7 bases; unmatched junction nucleotides: 10. This CDR3 comprises 14 residues. CDR3 amino acids: CASSEGARLRGYTF. CDR3 in DNA: TGTGCCAGCAGTGAGGGGGCCCGTCTGCGTGGCTACACCTTC.

This chain joins TRBV5-1 and TRBJ2-3; no reliable D call. The CDR3 is 17 residues long. The germline V and J ends were trimmed by 0 bases and 3 bases, with 17 bases remaining between them. Germline CDR1 and CDR2: SGHRS and YFSETQ. The CDR3 region is CASSLGGPAPGTDTQYF. The CDR3 nucleotides read TGCGCCAGCAGCTTGGGTGGACCCGCGCCGGGTACAGATACGCAGTATTTT.

This chain links TRBV11-2 with TRBJ2-1; TRBD2 agrees at 7 bases. V was pared by 1 base and J by 6 bases, with 6 bases of the junction left unmatched. The CDR3 covers 15 residues. The germline CDR1 and CDR2 sequences are SGHAT and FQNNGV. CDR3 DNA: TGTGCCAGCAGCTTAGTGGTAGCGGGCGGCAATGAGCAGTTCTTC. Translating it yields CASSLVVAGGNEQFF.

The chain combines TRBV15 with TRBJ1-1, with unresolved D. CDR1 and CDR2 (germline): LNHNV, YYDKDF (reference sequence). The CDR3 loop spans 16 amino acids. V was clipped by 0 bases and J by 4 bases, with 15 bases between them. The CDR3 loop is CATSRDLAGLSTEAFF. CDR3 sequence (DNA): TGTGCCACCAGCAGAGATTTGGCAGGCCTAAGCACTGAAGCTTTCTTT.

As regards this clone: Other nucleotide sequences from this sample produce the same CDR3. V is TRBV7-2 and J is TRBJ1-2; no clear D gene. CDR3 length: 13 residues. V lost 1 base, J lost 2 bases, and 5 bases lay in between. CDR1 and CDR2 (germline): SGHTA, FQGNSA. DNA for the CDR3: TGTGCCAGCAGCTTAGGCGAGAACTATGGCTACACCTTC. Amino acids: CASSLGENYGYTF.

This rearrangement joins TRBV27 to TRBJ2-7, with D possibly TRBD1 on 5 matching bases. The ends were cut back, 7 bases at V and 2 bases at J, with 15 bases in the middle. The CDR3 runs to 14 residues. Germline V gives CDR1 MNHEY, CDR2 SMNVEV (reference sequence). DNA of the CDR3: TGTGCCAGCATCTCGGCAGGGCAACCCTACGAGCAGTACTTC. Amino acids: CASISAGQPYEQYF.